The 10 T cell receptor beta chains reported below all come from one sample, sequenced in a study of long-term antiretroviral therapy in people with HIV. The assay, immunoSEQ v3.0, was run at survey level. Here immunoSEQ multiplex PCR was the method, and the copy in TCRdb shows in-frame clones only, minus some. The table records approximately 25,000 clones, 70% to 90% of them present only once. The material sequenced was unsorted PBMCs, taken 1.2 years after starting antiretroviral therapy. These receptors were collected from a man aged 50-59 years with HIV.

This clone was picked up a small number of times. The rearrangement joins TRBV15 to TRBJ2-7; 9 positions agree with TRBD2. This CDR3 contains 14 residues. CDR1 and CDR2 from the germline V gene are LNHNV and YYDKDF (reference sequence). The J segment lost 4 bases and the V segment lost 5 bases, leaving 6 bases of the junction unmatched. This CDR3 reads CATSAGGVQYEQYF. As DNA, the CDR3 is TGTGCCACCAGCGCGGGAGGGGTACAATACGAGCAGTACTTC.

This clone was seen only a few times. The chain has TRBV4-1 and TRBJ1-1; D is ambiguous. Germline V lookup: CDR1 MGHRA, CDR2 YSYEKL. V was clipped by 3 bases and J by 0 bases, with 11 bases between them. There are 15 residues in the CDR3. CDR3 DNA sequence: TGCGCCAGCAGCCAGAGGACGATACTGAACACTGAAGCTTTCTTT. Amino acids: CASSQRTILNTEAFF.

The rearrangement links TRBV4-1 to TRBJ2-1; a possible D gene is TRBD2 (5 bases). Germline V gives CDR1 MGHRA, CDR2 YSYEKL. The CDR3 runs 17 residues. V lost 0 bases and J lost 4, with 16 bases in between. CDR3 DNA: TGCGCCAGCAGCCAAGAGGAGCGAACGGGAATTTACAATGAGCAGTTCTTC. Protein sequence: CASSQEERTGIYNEQFF.

The chain employs TRBV5-1 and TRBJ2-2, with D tentatively TRBD2 (5 bases). Germline V CDR1 and CDR2: SGHRS, YFSETQ. The CDR3 runs 16 residues. V shed 1 base and J shed 4 bases, with 14 bases lying between them. The CDR3 coding sequence is TGCGCCAGCAGCTTGAGCCGGGAACTACTCACCGGGGAGCTGTTTTTT. This gives the protein CASSLSRELLTGELFF.

The chain recombines TRBV4-1 with TRBJ1-1; the D is unclear. V lost 4 bases and J lost 2, with 11 bases in between. The V gene's germline CDR1 is MGHRA and CDR2 YSYEKL. The CDR3 sequence is 14 residues long. The CDR3 region is CASSPGRVNTEAFF. The CDR3 nucleotides read TGCGCCAGCAGCCCCGGGCGGGTTAACACTGAAGCTTTCTTT.

V is TRBV5-6 and J is TRBJ1-5; a possible D gene is TRBD1 (6 bases). Germline values: CDR1 SGHDT, CDR2 YYEEEE. V was trimmed by 2 bases and J by 3 bases, leaving 9 bases between them. The CDR3 is made up of 14 amino acids. In DNA, the CDR3 is TGTGCCAGCAGCTTTTGGGGGGCCAATCAGCCCCAGCATTTT. It specifies CASSFWGANQPQHF.

The gene calls are TRBV7-9 and TRBJ2-3, with D tentatively TRBD1 (6 bases). Germline CDR1 SEHNR, CDR2 FQNEAQ (reference sequence). There are 16 residues in the CDR3. The V end lost 5 bases, the J end lost 1 base, and 16 bases lay between the germline ends. This CDR3 is CASSLPTGHGTDTQYF. CDR3 DNA: TGTGCCAGCAGCCTTCCTACGGGACACGGCACAGATACGCAGTATTTT.

This clone appeared once. The chain employs TRBV28 and TRBJ2-2, with D perhaps matching TRBD1 or TRBD2 (5 bases each). This CDR3 is built from 18 residues. Trimming removed 5 bases from V and 3 bases from J, with 22 bases in between. In germline, CDR1 is MDHEN, CDR2 SYDVKM. This chain's CDR3 is CASSDLTWDARYTGELFF. CDR3 nucleotides: TGTGCCAGCAGTGACCTGACCTGGGACGCCCGGTACACCGGGGAGCTGTTTTTT.

The rearrangement links TRBV4-3 to TRBJ1-5; unclear D gene. CDR1 is LGHNA and CDR2 is YSLEER in the germline V gene. The CDR3 has 14 residues. With 0 bases removed from V and 0 bases from J, the gap between germline ends came to 3 bases. Here the CDR3 reads CASSQEYSNQPQHF. CDR3 bases: TGCGCCAGCAGCCAAGAGTATAGCAATCAGCCCCAGCATTTT.

This clone occurred once. The chain joins TRBV19 to TRBJ1-3, with D hard to call. The CDR3 loop spans 15 amino acids. CDR1 and CDR2 (germline): LNHDA, SQIVND (reference sequence). V lost 5 bases, J lost 0 bases, and 11 bases lay in between. The CDR3 DNA sequence: TGTGCCAGTAGTGCCACGGGTCTCTCTGGAAACACCATATATTTT. Residues: CASSATGLSGNTIYF.